In this sample, the clone carrying this TCR beta chain turned up once. The entry originates in a study of blood T cell repertoires in COVID-19. Study as a whole: Donors in the United States, Italy and Spain gave samples during acute or convalescent COVID-19. PBMCs, B-cell-depleted T cells, or T cells provided the cDNA or gDNA that made up the material.

Original data processing: Scientists estimated how many nucleated cells there were by amplifying reference gene primers. Here immunoSEQ multiplex PCR was the method, and the copy in TCRdb shows in-frame clones only, minus some. From that table come the V and J calls and clone size; the DNA was used to work out D and trimming. The sample gives tens of thousands of clones, approximately 86% of which show up once; around an eighth is in the top ten. V was shortened by 1 base and J by 3 bases, with 16 bases between the two germline ends. The germline gives CDR1 SGHTA, CDR2 FQGTGA. CDR3 size: 17 residues.

The chain has TRBV7-3 and TRBJ2-1; the D gene is possibly TRBD2 (6 bases). Sequencing used peripheral blood. The clonotype originates from a human donor in a cohort sampled during active COVID-19. CDR3 amino acids: CASSLRVVGGFYNEQFF. CDR3 coding DNA: TGTGCCAGCAGCTTAAGGGTCGTGGGGGGTTTCTACAATGAGCAGTTCTTC.